Reported below is one T cell receptor beta chain. The antigen is unknown. Clones were read by immunoSEQ multiplex PCR, and TCRdb kept only the in-frame ones, dropping some. Found here are some 150,000 clones, roughly 90% of them singletons; the top ten hold 2.5% to 3%. This entry belongs to a study of T cell responses to AZD1222 COVID-19 vaccine. Findings of the study overall: Females made up more of the donors, who were largely white British, and clonal diversity may have come out too low.

The CDR3 is 13 amino acids. The V gene's germline CDR1 is SNHLY and CDR2 FYNNEI. With 6 bases removed from V and 4 bases from J, the gap between germline ends came to 12 bases. Sequenced here: peripheral blood, sampled on day 0 of AZD1222 vaccination. V and J are TRBV2 and TRBJ1-2; D uncertain. The TCR was taken from an adult in good health. The CDR3 sequence is CASRREVLYGYTF. CDR3 DNA: TGTGCCAGCAGGAGAGAGGTGCTCTATGGCTACACCTTC.